This T cell receptor (beta chain) comes out of a study of T-cell reconstitution after alpha-beta-depleted transplantation in children. The library targeted TCRbeta and was prepared with unique molecular identifiers. MiXCR, applied by TCRdb to the PCR reads, yields one record per CDR3 protein. The sample holds roughly 500,000 distinct CDR3 sequences; roughly 18% are singletons and the top ten take 3% to 3.5%. This CDR3 has 11 amino acids. The junction had 1 base not matched to a gene; V was cut back by 6 bases and J by 7 bases. Per the germline V gene, CDR1 is KGHSH and CDR2 is LQKENI. This clonotype has more than one count but fewer than ten.

Here the sequenced sample was PBMCs from the stem cell graft donor, taken from the stem cell graft. The sequence derives from a human donor who donated a stem cell graft to a child with acute lymphoblastic leukemia. V gene TRBV18 combines with J gene TRBJ2-3; 7 positions agree with TRBD1. CDR3 nucleotides: TGTGCCAGCTCGACAGGGAATACGCAGTATTTT. Encoded protein: CASSTGNTQYF. Variable domain in full (rest from reference TRBV18 and TRBJ2-3): NAGVMQNPRHLVRRRGQEARLRCSPMKGHSHVYWYRQLPEEGLKFMVYLQKENIIDESGMPKERFSAEFPKEGPSILRIQQVVRGDSAAYFCASSTGNTQYFGPGTRLTVL.